Listed here are 30 T cell receptor beta chains from one sample, sequenced in a study of post-analysis software for immune sequencing data. The antigens of these receptors remain unknown. Study results and limitations: TRBV segments more frequent in patients than in controls numbered five and included TRBV5-6, TRBV5-1 and TRBV20-1.

Incorporated into the TCR beta cDNA libraries were unique molecular identifiers, which served to reduce PCR and sequencing biases. TCRdb re-analysed the PCR reads in MiXCR, keeping a single row per CDR3 protein. The sample shows over 150,000 distinct CDR3 sequences, about 29% of them seen only once. The sequencing input was blood. These receptors came from a girl aged 5-17 years with multiple sclerosis.

This clonotype was counted many times. This chain links TRBV12-3 or TRBV12-4 with TRBJ2-5, with TRBD2 as a possible D gene (6 bases). CDR3 size: 14 residues. The V end lost 5 bases, the J end lost 1 base, and 11 bases lay between the germline ends. CDR3 sequence: CASSPPGLQETQYF. CDR3 sequence (DNA): TGTGCCAGCAGTCCGCCGGGACTCCAAGAGACCCAGTACTTC.

There are many counts of this clonotype. The chain employs TRBV20-1 and TRBJ2-1; 12 positions agree with TRBD2. Germline CDR1 reads DFQATT; CDR2 reads SNEGSKA (reference sequence). The CDR3 has 17 residues. V gave up 5 bases and J gave up 0 bases; unmatched junction bases: 8. The CDR3 here is CSALGLAGFSSYNEQFF. The CDR3 region has the DNA TGCAGTGCTTTGGGACTAGCGGGTTTTAGCTCCTACAATGAGCAGTTCTTC.

This clonotype appeared many times. The chain uses TRBV6-6 and TRBJ2-4; D may be TRBD1 (5 bases). V shed 5 bases and J shed 0 bases, with 17 bases lying between them. CDR1 is MNHNY, CDR2 SVGAGI, per germline (reference sequence). There are 17 residues in the CDR3. The CDR3 is CASSRATETLAKNIQYF. CDR3 DNA sequence: TGTGCCAGCAGTCGGGCGACAGAGACTTTAGCCAAAAACATTCAGTACTTC.

The sample holds many counts of this clonotype. The rearrangement uses TRBV12-5 and TRBJ1-2, with unresolved D. CDR3 size: 12 residues. Germline values: CDR1 LGHNT, CDR2 FRNRAP. Trimming took 0 bases from V and 5 from J, leaving 4 bases between them. The CDR3: CASGLVIYGYTF. CDR3 sequence (DNA): TGTGCTAGTGGTTTGGTTATTTATGGCTACACCTTC. Variable domain in full (rest from reference TRBV12-5 and TRBJ1-2): DARVTQTPRHKVTEMGQEVTMRCQPILGHNTVFWYRQTMMQGLELLAYFRNRAPLDDSGMPKDRFSAEMPDATLATLKIQPSEPRDSAVYFCASGLVIYGYTFGSGTRLTVV.

The chain couples TRBV28 to TRBJ1-5, with 7 bases identical to TRBD1. Looked up from germline, CDR1 is MDHEN and CDR2 is SYDVKM. Trimming at V came to 11 bases and at J to 2 bases, leaving 9 bases not matched to a gene. The CDR3 covers 14 residues. In DNA, the CDR3 is TGTGCCGGCGCCAGGGGGTTTGGCAATCAGCCCCAGCATTTT. The encoded protein is CAGARGFGNQPQHF.

This chain connects TRBV15 to TRBJ1-5; tentatively, D is TRBD1 (6 bases). V shed 3 bases and J shed 7 bases, with 7 bases lying between them. The V gene's germline CDR1 is LNHNV and CDR2 YYDKDF (reference sequence). This CDR3 comprises 12 residues. The CDR3 loop is CATSRDSQPQHF. CDR3 nucleotide sequence: TGTGCCACCAGCAGGGACAGCCAGCCCCAGCATTTT.

This clonotype was recorded at least ten times. This rearrangement joins TRBV7-3 to TRBJ2-7, with a weak D call TRBD2 (6 bases). The CDR3 length is 15 residues. With 2 bases removed from V and 0 bases from J, the gap between germline ends came to 11 bases. Germline V gene sequence: CDR1 SGHTA, CDR2 FQGTGA. CDR3 protein: CASSLGTGLSYEQYF. The CDR3 DNA is TGTGCCAGCAGCTTAGGGACTGGACTCTCCTACGAGCAGTACTTC.

This clonotype was detected ten times or more. V is TRBV28 and J is TRBJ2-5; 10 bases line up with TRBD1. The ends lost 2 bases at V and 3 bases at J; junction bases unmatched: 6. CDR1 is MDHEN and CDR2 is SYDVKM in the germline V gene. The CDR3 sequence is 16 residues long. The CDR3 loop is CASSLLSTGGEETQYF. DNA for the CDR3: TGTGCCAGCAGTTTACTGTCGACAGGGGGCGAAGAGACCCAGTACTTC.

The chain has TRBV20-1 and TRBJ2-7, with a tentative D call TRBD1 (6 bases). Germline loops: CDR1 DFQATT, CDR2 SNEGSKA (reference sequence). The CDR3 loop spans 13 amino acids. V was trimmed by 6 bases and J by 7 bases, leaving 19 bases between them. The CDR3 coding sequence is TGCAGTGCGGGGGCTTTCTCCTACAATGAGCAGTACTTC. Encoded protein: CSAGAFSYNEQYF.

This clonotype was found a few times. A much larger clone is a single base away; this may be a read error. The chain recombines TRBV12-3 or TRBV12-4 with TRBJ2-1; 7 bases line up with TRBD2. Trimming took 4 bases from V and 7 from J; bases not matched to a gene: 10. This CDR3 comprises 15 residues. The CDR3 sequence is CASSCRREGLNEQFF. In DNA, the CDR3 is TGTGCCAGCAGTTGCAGGAGGGAGGGCCTAAATGAGCAGTTCTTC.

This rearrangement joins TRBV7-9 to TRBJ2-1, with a tentative D call TRBD2 (6 bases). The CDR3 extends over 15 amino acids. Trimming cost V 5 bases and J 2 bases, with 13 bases left between them. Germline-derived CDR1 and CDR2 are SEHNR and FQNEAQ (reference sequence). DNA of the CDR3: TGTGCCAGCAGCCGATTAGCGGAAACCTACAATGAGCAGTTCTTC. This translates into CASSRLAETYNEQFF.

This chain's CDR3 is CSARSRDRAKVANEKLFF. The CDR3 nucleotides read TGCAGTGCTAGAAGTCGTGACAGGGCGAAAGTAGCTAATGAAAAACTGTTTTTT. The V and J genes are TRBV20-1 and TRBJ1-4; the match to TRBD1 covers 7 bases. The CDR3 sequence is 18 residues long. The V gene end was trimmed by 2 bases and the J gene end by 3 bases; junction bases not matched to a gene: 15. Germline-derived CDR1 and CDR2 are DFQATT and SNEGSKA (reference sequence).

J is TRBJ2-1 and V is TRBV29-1; 9 bases match TRBD2. Looked up from germline, CDR1 is SQVTM and CDR2 is ANQGSEA. V trimming: 6 bases; J trimming: 8 bases; junction bases outside the gene matches: 8. This CDR3 comprises 13 residues. In DNA form, the CDR3 reads TGCAGCGTCTTGGAGCGGGGGGCATATGAGCAGTTCTTC. It codes for CSVLERGAYEQFF.

The gene calls are TRBV29-1 and TRBJ2-7; D is perhaps TRBD1 (6 bases). CDR3 length equals 14 residues. Germline values: CDR1 SQVTM, CDR2 ANQGSEA. V lost 5 bases and J lost 0, with 14 bases in between. The CDR3 DNA is TGCAGCGTTTCCGAGACAGGCAGCTCCTACGAGCAGTACTTC. Translation gives CSVSETGSSYEQYF.

This clonotype was observed a single time. This chain uses TRBV6-1 with TRBJ2-3; possible D gene TRBD2, 5 bases. The CDR3 consists of 15 residues. The V and J ends lost 0 bases and 1 base respectively, with 8 bases between them. In germline, CDR1 is MNHNS, CDR2 SASEGT. This chain's CDR3 is CASSEARRGTDTQYF. CDR3 nucleotide sequence: TGTGCCAGCAGTGAAGCGAGGCGGGGCACAGATACGCAGTATTTT.

This clonotype showed up many times. This chain links TRBV27 with TRBJ2-7; D gene unclear. Trimming shortened V by 6 bases and J by 0 bases, and 9 bases separated the two germline ends. CDR1 is MNHEY, CDR2 SMNVEV, per germline (reference sequence). There are 13 residues in the CDR3. CDR3 DNA sequence: TGTGCCAGCAGCCGACACAGCTCCTACGAGCAGTACTTC. Residues: CASSRHSSYEQYF.

This clonotype was seen only a few times. With a much larger clone just one base away, this may be a read error. The J gene is TRBJ2-5, the V gene TRBV9, with D perhaps matching TRBD2 (5 bases). There are 13 residues in the CDR3. Germline V gives CDR1 SGDLS, CDR2 YYNGEE. The V end was cut by 3 bases, the J end by 11 bases, with 17 bases between. Here the CDR3 reads CASSGTGYNEQYF. The CDR3 bases are TGTGCCAGCAGCGGGACGGGATACAATGAGCAGTACTTC.

This clonotype was seen more than once but under ten times. The junction departs from germline at one end; a sequencing error may be responsible. The chain has TRBV12-3 or TRBV12-4 and TRBJ2-3; no reliable D call. The CDR3 spans 15 residues. CDR3 residues: CASNPMWAPTHTQYF. CDR3 bases: TGTGCCAGCAATCCGATGTGGGCCCCCACACATACGCAGTATTTT.

This clonotype was counted many times. The V call is TRBV6-6, the J call TRBJ1-2; D gene unclear. The V end was cut by 1 base, the J end by 7 bases, with 22 bases between. Germline V gene data show CDR1 as MNHNY and CDR2 as SVGAGI (reference sequence). The CDR3 is made up of 17 amino acids. The CDR3 DNA is TGTGCCAGCAGTTACTTCGTACCAGGCTCTTCCCCCCTTGGCTACACCTTC. Translating gives CASSYFVPGSSPLGYTF.

With regard to this clonotype: A much bigger clone sits one base away, suggesting this may be a read error. The rearrangement uses TRBV28 and TRBJ2-7; the match to TRBD1 covers 9 bases. Per germline, CDR1 MDHEN and CDR2 SYDVKM. V lost 6 bases to trimming and J lost 3 bases; unmatched junction nucleotides: 6. The CDR3 covers 14 residues. Written as DNA, the CDR3 is TGTGCCAGCAGGGACCGGGACAGGGACTACGAGCAGTACTTC. This sequence encodes CASRDRDRDYEQYF.

This clonotype was seen repeatedly, ten times or more. The chain combines TRBV4-1 with TRBJ2-7; D unresolved. The CDR3 covers 13 residues. Trimming pared 1 base from V and 0 bases from J, leaving 4 bases between. The V gene's germline CDR1 is MGHRA and CDR2 YSYEKL. CDR3 coding DNA: TGCGCCAGCAGCCAAGGGCTCTCCTACGAGCAGTACTTC. Its translation is CASSQGLSYEQYF.

This clonotype appeared many times. This chain uses TRBV2 with TRBJ1-2; D is uncertain. Looked up from germline, CDR1 is SNHLY and CDR2 is FYNNEI. The CDR3 is 15 amino acids. V was clipped by 7 bases and J by 7 bases, with 22 bases between them. The CDR3 is CASTPRNSGSGGYTF. The CDR3 nucleotides read TGTGCCAGCACCCCCCGGAATAGCGGGAGCGGTGGCTACACCTTC.

This clonotype was found a few times. The J gene is TRBJ1-1, the V gene TRBV19; the D is unclear. This CDR3 contains 15 residues. Trimming pared 3 bases from V and 0 bases from J, leaving 11 bases between. Germline V gives CDR1 LNHDA, CDR2 SQIVND (reference sequence). CDR3 amino acids: CASSISTALNTEAFF. CDR3 bases: TGTGCCAGTAGTATTAGTACCGCCTTGAACACTGAAGCTTTCTTT. Based on the CDR3 plus reference TRBV19 and TRBJ1-1, the full variable domain is DGGITQSPKYLFRKEGQNVTLSCEQNLNHDAMYWYRQDPGQGLRLIYYSQIVNDFQKGDIAEGYSVSREKKESFPLTVTSAQKNPTAFYLCASSISTALNTEAFFGQGTRLTVV.

This clonotype was counted many times. The chain is built from TRBV5-1 and TRBJ2-6; possible D gene TRBD1, 6 bases. CDR3 size: 17 residues. The V end was cut by 4 bases, the J end by 0 bases, with 14 bases between. Germline V gene data show CDR1 as SGHRS and CDR2 as YFSETQ. The CDR3 protein is CASSRLTGNSGANVLTF. For the CDR3, the DNA is TGCGCCAGCAGCCGTTTAACAGGGAACTCTGGGGCCAACGTCCTGACTTTC.

This chain uses TRBV18 with TRBJ1-2; TRBD1 agrees at 7 bases. V dropped 3 bases and J dropped 3; count of bases not matched to a gene: 7. This CDR3 spans 15 amino acids. CDR1 KGHSH and CDR2 LQKENI come from the germline V gene. CDR3 nucleotides: TGTGCCAGCTCACCCCTCGATGGGACAGACTATGGCTACACCTTC. Its protein product is CASSPLDGTDYGYTF. Drawing the rest from reference TRBV18 and TRBJ1-2, the complete variable domain is NAGVMQNPRHLVRRRGQEARLRCSPMKGHSHVYWYRQLPEEGLKFMVYLQKENIIDESGMPKERFSAEFPKEGPSILRIQQVVRGDSAAYFCASSPLDGTDYGYTFGSGTRLTVV.

This clonotype was observed a handful of times. This sequence joins TRBV19 and TRBJ2-3; perhaps TRBD1 as D (6 bases). Trimming stripped 4 bases from V and 2 bases from J, with 16 bases between. Per the germline V gene, CDR1 is LNHDA and CDR2 is SQIVND (reference sequence). This CDR3 contains 16 residues. As DNA, the CDR3 is TGTGCCAGTAGTACCCGATTACAGGGTTACACAGATACGCAGTATTTT. Encoded protein: CASSTRLQGYTDTQYF.

As concerns this clonotype: This clone may be a read error of a much larger clone one base away. This chain joins TRBV3-1 and TRBJ2-7, with 9 bases matching TRBD2. V dropped 8 bases and J dropped 2; count of bases not matched to a gene: 10. Per germline, CDR1 LGHDT and CDR2 YNNKEL (reference sequence). The CDR3 is 15 residues long. The CDR3 sequence is CASCGGASGAYEQYF. The CDR3 bases are TGTGCCAGCTGTGGGGGGGCTAGCGGGGCCTACGAGCAGTACTTC.

Concerning this clonotype: This could be a read error, since a much larger clone is one nucleotide away. DNA of the CDR3: TGCGCCAGCAGCCCCGGGGGGCAGGGGGGTGCATATACGCAGTATTTT. It yields the protein CASSPGGQGGAYTQYF. The chain combines TRBV10-1 with TRBJ2-3; either TRBD1 or TRBD2 may supply D (7 bases each). Germline V CDR1 and CDR2: WNHNN, SYGVQD (reference sequence). CDR3 size: 16 residues. V was pared by 6 bases and J by 7 bases, with 23 bases between.

Turning to this clonotype: One end of the junction fails to match germline, which may point to a read error. This chain uses TRBV25-1 with TRBJ2-3; possible D gene TRBD1, 5 bases. Germline V lookup: CDR1 MGHDK, CDR2 SYGVNS. The length of the CDR3 is 16 residues. This CDR3 reads CARSESERGSTDTQYF. The CDR3 DNA reads TGTGCCCGCAGTGAATCGGAAAGGGGTAGCACAGATACGCAGTATTTT.

This clonotype has ten or more counts. CDR3 amino acids: CASSQDATNRPSNYGYTF. CDR3 bases: TGTGCCAGCAGCCAAGATGCCACAAACCGACCATCTAACTATGGCTACACCTTC. V gene TRBV3-1 combines with J gene TRBJ1-2; D remains unclear. Per the germline V gene, CDR1 is LGHDT and CDR2 is YNNKEL (reference sequence). This CDR3 has 18 amino acids. Trimming removed 0 bases at V and 0 bases at J, with 17 bases between.